This T cell receptor (beta chain) is from a study of cytomegalovirus exposure and HLA in healthy donors. Study-wide results and caveats: The productive fraction for most TCR beta V segments was about 87% or about 30% in an earlier analysis. TCR sequences were mostly rare, though some public TCRs occurred in many donors.

A multiplex PCR was run with 60 Vbeta primers and 13 Jbeta primers. Here immunoSEQ multiplex PCR was the method, and the copy in TCRdb shows in-frame clones only, minus some. The sample lists 120,000 to 150,000 clones, over 60% occurring once. This clone was seen only once. The target antigen is unknown. Germline values: CDR1 GTSNPN, CDR2 SVGIG (reference sequence). The CDR3 covers 15 residues. The trim removed 2 bases at V and 2 bases at J, leaving 9 bases unmatched. What was sequenced was PBMCs. This sequence originates from a woman younger than 45 in good health and CMV-seropositive. This chain links TRBV30 with TRBJ2-7; 7 positions agree with TRBD2. The CDR3 spells CAWSLYQRDTYEQYF. CDR3 in DNA: TGTGCCTGGAGTCTGTACCAGCGGGATACCTACGAGCAGTACTTC.